The entry below describes one T cell receptor (beta chain). No antigen is known for it. Repertoires were generated with immunoSEQ multiplex PCR, while TCRdb's copy carries only in-frame clones and drops some. There are roughly 35,000 clones in the sample; approximately 92% occur only once, and roughly 6.9% lies in the top ten. The data were taken from a study of T cells in localized non-small cell lung cancer. Study-wide results and caveats: Of the tissues analyzed, uninvolved adjacent lung showed maximal T cell clonality, greater than tumor. Heterogeneity remains possible because sequencing was limited to only one tumor region. A median of roughly 52 of the top 100 tumor clones appeared in adjacent lung, which was paired and uninvolved.

CDR3 size: 15 residues. The V gene's germline CDR1 is KGHSH and CDR2 LQKENI. V was clipped by 5 bases and J by 4 bases, with 15 bases between them. The material sequenced was peripheral blood, taken before any cancer treatment. The gene calls are TRBV18 and TRBJ1-3; D possibly corresponds to TRBD1 (5 bases). The sequence was collected from a female donor of 60 years or more with stage I lung adenocarcinoma. For the CDR3, the DNA is TGTGCCAGCTCAGTTGGGGGGGACCTCGGAAACACCATATATTTT. Its translation is CASSVGGDLGNTIYF.